The 20 T cell receptor beta chains presented below share a single source sample, sequenced in a study of blood T cell repertoires in COVID-19 (dated by TCRdb to 2020 to 2022). Library generation was performed with the immunoSEQ multiplex PCR assay. Not all clones reach the TCRdb copy of this immuneACCESS table, which keeps in-frame sequences only. Checked studies attribute under half of the gap to unresolved V genes and leave the rest unexplained. Present in this sample are about 180,000 clones, 83% of which were seen just once. Jointly, the top ten make up more than 1.5% of the sample. The sequenced sample consisted of peripheral blood. All receptors derive from a human donor in a cohort sampled during active COVID-19.

The V and J genes are TRBV5-8 and TRBJ2-5; TRBD1 agrees at 8 bases. V lost 4 bases, J lost 6 bases, and 8 bases stayed unmatched. Germline V gives CDR1 SGHTS, CDR2 YDEGEE. The CDR3 contains 14 residues. CDR3 nucleotide sequence: TGTGCCAGCAGCCATAGGACAGGGATGCAGACCCAGTACTTC. It is translated as CASSHRTGMQTQYF.

V gene TRBV6-5 combines with J gene TRBJ1-2, with TRBD1 identical over 8 bases. CDR3 length equals 15 residues. Germline assignment: CDR1 MNHEY and CDR2 SVGAGI. The V segment lost 5 bases and the J segment 2 bases; nucleotides outside the gene matches: 7. CDR3 loop: CASSLRRTGNYGYTF. The CDR3, as DNA: TGTGCCAGCAGTCTCAGACGGACAGGGAACTATGGCTACACCTTC.

This clone was found a few times. The V and J genes are TRBV6-2 or TRBV6-3 and TRBJ2-7, with 10 bases aligning to TRBD1. Trimming removed 2 bases from V and 3 bases from J; junction bases left unmatched: 7. The CDR3 spans 16 residues. From germline, CDR1 is MNHEY and CDR2 SVGEGT. The CDR3 here is CASSYLRGTGDYEQYF. The CDR3 nucleotides read TGTGCCAGCAGTTACCTCCGGGGGACAGGGGACTACGAGCAGTACTTC.

The rearrangement uses TRBV24-1 and TRBJ2-7; 8 bases agree with TRBD1. The V and J ends lost 8 bases and 6 bases, in that order; junction bases with no gene match: 8. The V gene's germline CDR1 is KGHDR and CDR2 SFDVKD. CDR3 size: 13 residues. The chain's CDR3 is CATTDRDPSEQYF. CDR3 DNA: TGTGCCACCACGGACAGGGATCCTTCCGAGCAGTACTTC.

This rearrangement joins TRBV11-3 to TRBJ2-7, with D tentatively TRBD2 (6 bases). This CDR3 is 14 amino acids long. Trimming stripped 5 bases from V and 5 bases from J, with 16 bases between. Germline values: CDR1 SGHNT, CDR2 YENEEA. CDR3: CASSPGRGRNEQYF. As DNA, the CDR3 is TGTGCCAGCAGCCCGGGGCGGGGCCGGAACGAGCAGTACTTC. The variable domain in full, completed from reference TRBV11-3 and TRBJ2-7, reads EAGVVQSPRYKIIEKKQPVAFWCNPISGHNTLYWYLQNLGQGPELLIRYENEEAVDDSQLPKDRFSAERLKGVDSTLKIQPAELGDSAVYLCASSPGRGRNEQYFGPGTRLTVT.

This chain connects TRBV4-3 to TRBJ2-6, with D possibly TRBD1 on 6 matching bases. The CDR3 has 16 residues. V was pared by 4 bases and J by 4 bases, with 14 bases between. Germline lookup yields CDR1 LGHNA and CDR2 YSLEER. The CDR3 DNA is TGCGCCAGCAGCCTGGGAACAGGGTCAGGGGCCAACGTCCTGACTTTC. It yields the protein CASSLGTGSGANVLTF.

The V call is TRBV19, the J call TRBJ1-5; 7 bases are shared with TRBD1. Losses at the gene ends were 4 bases for V and 2 bases for J; bases not matched to a gene: 5. Germline lookup yields CDR1 LNHDA and CDR2 SQIVND (reference sequence). The CDR3 sequence is 15 residues long. The CDR3 DNA follows: TGTGCCAGTAGTAGCACAGGGGAGGGCAATCAGCCCCAGCATTTT. Translated, it gives CASSSTGEGNQPQHF.

This chain joins TRBV5-4 and TRBJ1-5, with 8 bases fitting TRBD1. The germline V gene encodes CDR1 SGHNT and CDR2 YYREEE (reference sequence). CDR3 length: 19 amino acids. The trim removed 5 bases at V and 0 bases at J, leaving 16 bases unmatched. The CDR3 nucleotides read TGTGCCAGCAGTCAATCGACAGGGGTGGGCCCCTATAGCAATCAGCCCCAGCATTTT. Residues: CASSQSTGVGPYSNQPQHF.

The CDR3 here is CASSIQGGETQYF. In DNA, the CDR3 is TGTGCCAGCAGCATACAGGGTGGCGAGACCCAGTACTTC. This chain joins TRBV9 and TRBJ2-5; D is possibly TRBD1 (6 bases). CDR1 is SGDLS, CDR2 YYNGEE, per germline. V was trimmed by 4 bases and J by 5 bases, leaving 12 bases between them. The CDR3 runs 13 residues.

DNA for the CDR3: TGTGCCAGCAGCCAAGATACGGAGGCCTCGTTACGGCTTTACGAGCAGTACTTC. Amino acid sequence: CASSQDTEASLRLYEQYF. This chain links TRBV3-1 (or the pseudogene TRBV3-2) with TRBJ2-7; D possibly corresponds to TRBD2 (5 bases). The length of the CDR3 is 18 residues. Looked up from germline, CDR1 is LGHDT and CDR2 is YNNKEL (reference sequence). The V end was cut by 0 bases, the J end by 4 bases, with 22 bases between.

This sequence joins TRBV11-3 and TRBJ1-1, with 7 bases matching TRBD1. Germline CDR1 and CDR2: SGHNT and YENEEA. With 0 bases clipped from V and 5 bases from J, the junction kept 0 bases outside the gene matches. The CDR3 contains 13 residues. CDR3 nucleotide sequence: TGTGCCAGCAGCTTAGAACAGGGGACTGAAGCTTTCTTT. Protein sequence: CASSLEQGTEAFF. The entire variable domain, with the rest obtained from reference TRBV11-3 and TRBJ1-1, is as follows: EAGVVQSPRYKIIEKKQPVAFWCNPISGHNTLYWYLQNLGQGPELLIRYENEEAVDDSQLPKDRFSAERLKGVDSTLKIQPAELGDSAVYLCASSLEQGTEAFFGQGTRLTVV.

V gene TRBV3-1 (or the pseudogene TRBV3-2) combines with J gene TRBJ2-7, with D perhaps matching TRBD2 (7 bases). V dropped 1 base and J dropped 3 bases, with 19 bases sitting between them. The germline CDR1 and CDR2 sequences are LGHDT and YNNKEL (reference sequence). The CDR3 loop spans 17 amino acids. CDR3 amino acids: CASSQGAGASGDYEQYF. The CDR3 DNA sequence: TGTGCCAGCAGCCAAGGGGCGGGGGCGAGTGGGGACTACGAGCAGTACTTC.

Details on this clone: The same CDR3 is also encoded by other DNA sequences in this sample. V gene TRBV11-2 combines with J gene TRBJ2-7; weak D call: TRBD1 (6 bases). This CDR3 spans 15 amino acids. The V end was cut by 0 bases, the J end by 3 bases, with 12 bases between. The germline V gene has CDR1 SGHAT and CDR2 FQNNGV. CDR3 nucleotide sequence: TGTGCCAGCAGCTTAGAATCAGGGGCAAGCTACGAGCAGTACTTC. It specifies CASSLESGASYEQYF.

The gene calls are TRBV6-5 and TRBJ1-1; 10 nucleotides align to TRBD1. Germline-derived CDR1 and CDR2 are MNHEY and SVGAGI. Trimming removed 0 bases from V and 5 bases from J; junction bases left unmatched: 3. The CDR3 sequence is 15 residues long. For the CDR3, the DNA is TGTGCCAGCAGTTACTCGGGGGACAGGGGAACTGAAGCTTTCTTT. It translates to CASSYSGDRGTEAFF.

This chain joins TRBV7-9 and TRBJ2-1, with 8 bases lining up with TRBD1. With 1 base clipped from V and 6 bases from J, the junction kept 11 bases outside the gene matches. CDR1 SEHNR and CDR2 FQNEAQ come from the germline V gene (reference sequence). The CDR3 spans 17 residues. The CDR3 loop is CASSLGGGQGRANEQFF. CDR3 bases: TGTGCCAGCAGCTTAGGAGGTGGACAGGGTAGGGCCAATGAGCAGTTCTTC.

This sequence joins TRBV5-4 and TRBJ2-3; 9 nucleotides agree with TRBD1. Losses at the gene ends were 6 bases for V and 3 bases for J; bases not matched to a gene: 8. Germline lookup yields CDR1 SGHNT and CDR2 YYREEE (reference sequence). The CDR3 extends over 15 amino acids. The CDR3: CASTKKQGATDTQYF. CDR3 DNA: TGTGCCAGCACCAAGAAACAGGGGGCAACAGATACGCAGTATTTT.

V is TRBV7-8 and J is TRBJ2-7, with D possibly matching TRBD1 (6 bases). The germline CDR1 and CDR2 sequences are SGHVS and FQNEAQ. Trimming took 6 bases from V and 3 from J, leaving 15 bases between them. This CDR3 spans 14 amino acids. The CDR3 region has the DNA TGTGCCAGCAGTTATGGGGGCGGTTACTACGAGCAGTACTTC. Translation gives CASSYGGGYYEQYF.

The V gene is TRBV28, the J gene TRBJ1-4; the match to TRBD1 covers 10 bases. This CDR3 region has 14 residues. Losses at the gene ends were 9 bases for V and 1 base for J; bases not matched to a gene: 2. Germline V lookup: CDR1 MDHEN, CDR2 SYDVKM. This chain's CDR3 is CASRTGGTNEKLFF. CDR3 nucleotides: TGTGCCAGTAGGACAGGGGGAACTAATGAAAAACTGTTTTTT.

This chain links TRBV10-3 with TRBJ2-7, with D perhaps TRBD2 (5 bases). Looked up from germline, CDR1 is ENHRY and CDR2 is SYGVKD. The V end lost 2 bases, the J end lost 5 bases, and 10 bases lay between the germline ends. The CDR3 consists of 13 residues. The CDR3 DNA is TGTGCCATCAGTGAGCGAGGGTTCGACGAGCAGTACTTC. Translated: CAISERGFDEQYF.

The chain recombines TRBV11-2 with TRBJ1-5, with D possibly matching TRBD1 (5 bases). Germline CDR1 is SGHAT and CDR2 is FQNNGV. This CDR3 has 14 amino acids. The germline V and J ends were trimmed by 0 bases and 5 bases, with 8 bases remaining between them. Here the CDR3 reads CASSLEGRDQPQHF. In nucleotides, the CDR3 is TGTGCCAGCAGCTTAGAAGGCAGGGATCAGCCCCAGCATTTT.